This T cell receptor beta chain was recorded in a study of T cells in Graves' hyperthyroidism and ophthalmopathy. Authors of the study amplified TCR beta CDR3 regions from RNA transcripts. The HTBI primer set drove a first-round RT-PCR of the TCR CDR3. TCRdb re-derived calls from the multiplex PCR reads in MiXCR, one entry per CDR3 protein. The sample includes over 350,000 distinct CDR3 sequences, around 20% of them seen just once. This clonotype was detected many times. V shed 5 bases and J 1 base; nucleotides not matched to a gene: 4. Germline V gives CDR1 SGHAT, CDR2 FQNNGV. This CDR3 comprises 14 residues.

The sequence was collected from a man aged 18 to 35 with Graves' ophthalmopathy. The sample was blood. The gene calls are TRBV11-2 and TRBJ2-5; 7 positions agree with TRBD1. CDR3 loop: CASSPRDSQETQYF. The CDR3, as DNA: TGTGCCAGCAGCCCGAGGGACAGCCAAGAGACCCAGTACTTC.